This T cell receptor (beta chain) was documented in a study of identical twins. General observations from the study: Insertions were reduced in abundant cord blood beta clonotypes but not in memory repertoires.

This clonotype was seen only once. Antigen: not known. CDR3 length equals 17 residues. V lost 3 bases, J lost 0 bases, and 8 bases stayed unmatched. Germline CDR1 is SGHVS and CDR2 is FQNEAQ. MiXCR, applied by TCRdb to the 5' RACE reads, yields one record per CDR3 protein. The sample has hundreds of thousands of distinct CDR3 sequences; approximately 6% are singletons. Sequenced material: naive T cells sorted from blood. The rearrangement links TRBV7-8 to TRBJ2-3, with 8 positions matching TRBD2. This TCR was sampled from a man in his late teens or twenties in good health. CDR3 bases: TGTGCCAGCAGCTTGGACGTGACTAGCGCCAGCACAGATACGCAGTATTTT. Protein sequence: CASSLDVTSASTDTQYF. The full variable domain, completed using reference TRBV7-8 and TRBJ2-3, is GAGVSQSPRYKVAKRGQDVALRCDPISGHVSLFWYQQALGQGPEFLTYFQNEAQLDKSGLPSDRFFAERPEGSVSTLKIQRTQQEDSAVYLCASSLDVTSASTDTQYFGPGTRLTVL.